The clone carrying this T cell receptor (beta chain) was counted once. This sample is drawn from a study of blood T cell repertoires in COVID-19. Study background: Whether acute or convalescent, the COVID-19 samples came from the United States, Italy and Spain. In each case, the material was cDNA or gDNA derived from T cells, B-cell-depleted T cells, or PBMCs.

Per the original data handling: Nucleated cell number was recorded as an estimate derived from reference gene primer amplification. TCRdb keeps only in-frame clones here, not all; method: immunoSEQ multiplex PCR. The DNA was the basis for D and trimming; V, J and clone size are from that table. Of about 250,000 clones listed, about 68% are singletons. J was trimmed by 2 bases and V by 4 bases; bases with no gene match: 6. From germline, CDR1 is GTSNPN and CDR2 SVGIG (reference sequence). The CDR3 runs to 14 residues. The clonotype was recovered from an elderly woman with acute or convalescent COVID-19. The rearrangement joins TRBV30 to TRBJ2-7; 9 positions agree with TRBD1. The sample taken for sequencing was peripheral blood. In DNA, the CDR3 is TGTGCCTGGAACCTCGACAGGGGGGCCTACGAGCAGTACTTC. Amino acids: CAWNLDRGAYEQYF.